This entry lists 27 T cell receptor beta chains sequenced from one sample in a study of T cell clonotyping in hematopoietic cell transplantation. As to time point: recipient sample about 28 days before transplant, after cytoreduction. Clones were read by immunoSEQ multiplex PCR, and TCRdb kept only the in-frame ones, dropping some. The sample includes some 11,000 clones, roughly 90% of them seen just once. Here the sequenced sample was peripheral blood mononuclear cells, taken before stem cell transplant. The receptors originated from a woman aged 35 to 49 with acute myeloid leukemia. Some clones in this sample may be carry-over from other donors' samples.

This rearrangement joins TRBV7-9 to TRBJ1-2; 9 nucleotides line up with TRBD1. The CDR3 length is 13 residues. The junction had 6 bases not matched to a gene; V was cut back by 5 bases and J by 8 bases. Germline V lookup: CDR1 SEHNR, CDR2 FQNEAQ (reference sequence). Here the CDR3 reads CASSQGTGRGYTF. The CDR3 DNA is TGTGCCAGCAGCCAAGGGACAGGGCGAGGCTACACCTTC.

The chain has TRBV7-8 and TRBJ1-2, with 7 bases fitting TRBD1. The CDR3 sequence is 14 residues long. V shed 5 bases, J shed 3 bases, and the junction held 6 bases outside the gene matches. In germline, CDR1 is SGHVS, CDR2 FQNEAQ. As DNA, the CDR3 is TGTGCCAGCAGCCAGGGGGGTAGGGACTATGGCTACACCTTC. Encoded protein: CASSQGGRDYGYTF.

The J gene is TRBJ2-1, the V gene TRBV5-1; 16 bases match TRBD2. Germline V lookup: CDR1 SGHRS, CDR2 YFSETQ. J lost 3 bases, V lost 4 bases, and 7 bases had no gene match. There are 18 residues in the CDR3. The CDR3 loop reads CASSLDGTSGRDYNEQFF. Written as DNA, the CDR3 is TGCGCCAGCAGCCTTGACGGGACTAGCGGGAGGGACTACAATGAGCAGTTCTTC.

The chain uses TRBV7-2 and TRBJ1-2, with D possibly matching TRBD1 (6 bases). V lost 5 bases to trimming and J lost 4 bases, with 11 bases between them. The CDR3 is made up of 13 amino acids. Germline CDR1 SGHTA, CDR2 FQGNSA. CDR3 nucleotide sequence: TGTGCCAGCAGCCGACAGGTATCCTATGGCTACACCTTC. Translating gives CASSRQVSYGYTF. The variable domain in full, with the rest retrieved from reference TRBV7-2 and TRBJ1-2, is GAGVSQSPSNKVTEKGKDVELRCDPISGHTALYWYRQSLGQGLEFLIYFQGNSAPDKSGLPSDRFSAERTGGSVSTLTIQRTQQEDSAVYLCASSRQVSYGYTFGSGTRLTVV.

V usage is TRBV29-1 and J usage is TRBJ1-4; maybe TRBD1 (6 bases). The CDR3 length is 13 residues. Germline V gene data show CDR1 as SQVTM and CDR2 as ANQGSEA. Trimming removed 5 bases at V and 5 bases at J, with 12 bases between. This CDR3 is CSVSGARNEKLFF. CDR3 DNA sequence: TGCAGCGTTTCAGGGGCAAGGAATGAAAAACTGTTTTTT.

The chain recombines TRBV29-1 with TRBJ2-1, with a weak D call TRBD2 (6 bases). Trimming pared 5 bases from V and 0 bases from J, leaving 11 bases between. Germline V gene sequence: CDR1 SQVTM, CDR2 ANQGSEA. The CDR3 is 14 residues long. CDR3 nucleotide sequence: TGCAGCGTTCGGGGAGGAGGCTCCTACAATGAGCAGTTCTTC. Protein: CSVRGGGSYNEQFF.

This chain connects TRBV4-1 to TRBJ2-7; 16 positions match TRBD2. This CDR3 has 19 residues. CDR1 and CDR2 from the germline V gene are MGHRA and YSYEKL. V gave up 0 bases and J gave up 4 bases; unmatched junction bases: 9. Written as DNA, the CDR3 is TGCGCCAGCAGCCAAGAAGAGGGACTAGCGGGAGGGGCGGTTTACGAGCAGTACTTC. Its translation: CASSQEEGLAGGAVYEQYF.

This sequence joins TRBV19 and TRBJ2-7; 7 positions agree with TRBD1. V gave up 1 base and J gave up 0 bases; unmatched junction bases: 3. CDR1 and CDR2 (germline): LNHDA, SQIVND (reference sequence). This CDR3 contains 15 residues. As DNA, the CDR3 is TGTGCCAGTAGTATAGGACAGGGCATCTCCTACGAGCAGTACTTC. This translates into CASSIGQGISYEQYF. Using reference TRBV19 and TRBJ2-7 for the parts outside the CDR3, the full variable domain is DGGITQSPKYLFRKEGQNVTLSCEQNLNHDAMYWYRQDPGQGLRLIYYSQIVNDFQKGDIAEGYSVSREKKESFPLTVTSAQKNPTAFYLCASSIGQGISYEQYFGPGTRLTVT.

The V call is TRBV7-3, the J call TRBJ1-1, with D maybe TRBD1 (5 bases). The CDR3 sequence is 13 residues long. Trimming left V 3 bases short and J 3 bases short, with 8 bases between. The germline gives CDR1 SGHTA, CDR2 FQGTGA. In nucleotides, the CDR3 is TGTGCCAGCAGCTTGAGACAGTACACTGAAGCTTTCTTT. This codes for CASSLRQYTEAFF.

The rearrangement uses TRBV10-3 and TRBJ2-7; the D gene is possibly TRBD2 (5 bases). The CDR3 is 14 residues long. Germline CDR1 reads ENHRY; CDR2 reads SYGVKD. The V gene lost 6 bases and the J gene lost 3 bases, with 15 bases spanning the gap. CDR3 nucleotide sequence: TGTGCCATCAGCCCCACTAGACTCGACTACGAGCAGTACTTC. Translated: CAISPTRLDYEQYF.

The V call is TRBV28, the J call TRBJ1-2; 7 bases map to TRBD1. This CDR3 has 15 amino acids. CDR1 and CDR2 (germline): MDHEN, SYDVKM. V lost 6 bases, J lost 2 bases, and 9 bases stayed unmatched. In DNA form, the CDR3 reads TGTGCCAGCAGCTCCGCCCCGGGACAGAACTATGGCTACACCTTC. It translates to CASSSAPGQNYGYTF.

The chain has TRBV5-1 and TRBJ2-2; the D gene is possibly TRBD1 (6 bases). Germline CDR1 reads SGHRS; CDR2 reads YFSETQ. Between the trimmed V and J ends, which lost 2 bases and 6 bases, there was a span of 23 bases. This CDR3 has 18 amino acids. The CDR3 spells CASSLGQIAGYFSGELFF. The CDR3 nucleotides read TGCGCCAGCAGCTTAGGACAGATTGCAGGTTATTTTTCCGGGGAGCTGTTTTTT.

The gene calls are TRBV5-6 and TRBJ1-5; tentatively, D is TRBD1 (5 bases). CDR3 length: 16 amino acids. Germline V CDR1 and CDR2: SGHDT, YYEEEE. The V gene lost 0 bases and the J gene lost 0 bases, with 10 bases spanning the gap. CDR3 region: CASSLAGGNSNQPQHF. Here the CDR3 DNA reads TGTGCCAGCAGCTTGGCCGGGGGAAATAGCAATCAGCCCCAGCATTTT.

The genes are TRBV5-4 and TRBJ2-5; 9 bases map to TRBD2. The CDR3 has 14 amino acids. Germline V gene data show CDR1 as SGHNT and CDR2 as YYREEE (reference sequence). V was pared by 3 bases and J by 4 bases, with 4 bases of the junction left unmatched. The chain's CDR3 is CASSSGTSTETQYF. The CDR3 nucleotides read TGTGCCAGCAGCTCAGGGACTAGCACAGAGACCCAGTACTTC.

The genes are TRBV5-1 and TRBJ2-7; 7 bases match TRBD1. Germline CDR1 SGHRS, CDR2 YFSETQ. This CDR3 spans 14 amino acids. V trimming: 0 bases; J trimming: 5 bases; junction bases outside the gene matches: 5. The DNA of the CDR3 is TGCGCCAGCAGCTTGGGACAGGGAGACGACGAGCAGTACTTC. This codes for CASSLGQGDDEQYF.

The rearrangement links TRBV27 to TRBJ2-1; 11 bases are a match to TRBD2. Trimming cost V 5 bases and J 7 bases; bases outside gene matches: 4. Germline CDR1 is MNHEY and CDR2 is SMNVEV (reference sequence). The CDR3 consists of 14 residues. CDR3 sequence: CASSQRTSGNEQFF. CDR3 nucleotide sequence: TGTGCCAGCAGTCAACGGACTAGCGGGAATGAGCAGTTCTTC.

The chain uses TRBV19 and TRBJ1-5, with D unclear. Trimming cost V 0 bases and J 6 bases, with 9 bases left between them. The CDR3 spans 14 residues. CDR1 is LNHDA, CDR2 SQIVND, per germline (reference sequence). CDR3 sequence (DNA): TGTGCCAGTAGTATAGATCAAGGTCCTCAGCCCCAGCATTTT. Amino acid sequence: CASSIDQGPQPQHF.

Of note for this clone: The conserved final phenylalanine or tryptophan is absent from the CDR3, which likely points to a read error. This chain joins TRBV7-9 and TRBJ2-7, with a possible D match to TRBD2 (5 bases). Germline V lookup: CDR1 SEHNR, CDR2 FQNEAQ (reference sequence). V lost 8 bases and J lost 2, with 16 bases in between. CDR3 length: 14 amino acids. The CDR3 nucleotides read TGTGCCAGCGCCACCCCCACTAGTACCTACGAGCAGTACCTC. Its translation: CASATPTSTYEQYL.

The chain recombines TRBV2 with TRBJ2-3; D gene uncertain. Trimming took off 7 bases at V and 8 bases at J, with 13 bases between the two ends. CDR3 length: 12 amino acids. Germline values: CDR1 SNHLY, CDR2 FYNNEI. The CDR3 loop is CASTQTESTQYF. The CDR3 DNA reads as TGTGCCAGCACCCAGACCGAGAGTACGCAGTATTTT.

The gene calls are TRBV19 and TRBJ2-1, with 8 bases lining up with TRBD1. The germline V gene has CDR1 LNHDA and CDR2 SQIVND (reference sequence). The CDR3 extends over 15 amino acids. The ends lost 1 base at V and 7 bases at J; junction bases unmatched: 6. Written as DNA, the CDR3 is TGTGCCAGTAGTATAGCCAGGGGGCACATAAATGAGCAGTTCTTC. Translating gives CASSIARGHINEQFF.

Here the CDR3 reads CASSLTGQGRGNTIYF. CDR3 in DNA: TGTGCCAGCAGTTTAACAGGACAGGGTAGAGGAAACACCATATATTTT. The chain links TRBV28 to TRBJ1-3, with 8 bases fitting TRBD1. Germline values: CDR1 MDHEN, CDR2 SYDVKM. Trimming took 2 bases from V and 4 from J; bases not matched to a gene: 7. The CDR3 is made up of 16 amino acids.

The chain joins TRBV14 to TRBJ2-1; D is unclear. Trimming pared 0 bases from V and 10 bases from J, leaving 10 bases between. Per the germline V gene, CDR1 is SGHDN and CDR2 is FVKESK. This CDR3 is built from 13 residues. CDR3 sequence reads: CASSQDLLQEQFF. The CDR3, as DNA: TGTGCCAGCAGCCAAGATCTGTTACAGGAGCAGTTCTTC.

The CDR3 loop reads CASRKQGAGANVLTF. The CDR3 DNA is TGTGCCAGCAGGAAACAGGGAGCTGGGGCCAACGTCCTGACTTTC. The rearrangement uses TRBV27 and TRBJ2-6; possible D gene TRBD1, 6 bases. Germline lookup yields CDR1 MNHEY and CDR2 SMNVEV (reference sequence). The CDR3 spans 15 residues. V was shortened by 6 bases and J by 2 bases, with 11 bases between the two germline ends.

The chain recombines TRBV30 with TRBJ1-5; 9 nucleotides align to TRBD1. Germline loops: CDR1 GTSNPN, CDR2 SVGIG (reference sequence). The CDR3 is made up of 17 amino acids. With V trimmed by 2 bases and J by 0 bases, 8 bases remained unmatched. Here the CDR3 reads CAWSSDRGPYSNQPQHF. The CDR3 DNA sequence: TGTGCCTGGAGTTCGGACAGGGGCCCGTATAGCAATCAGCCCCAGCATTTT.

This chain uses TRBV9 with TRBJ2-4, with D possibly TRBD2 on 6 matching bases. The CDR3 is made up of 19 amino acids. Trimming pared 1 base from V and 1 base from J, leaving 21 bases between. CDR1 is SGDLS, CDR2 YYNGEE, per germline. CDR3 in DNA: TGTGCCAGCAGCGTAAGAGAAGTAGAGCGGGCGAGGGCCAAAAACATTCAGTACTTC. This encodes CASSVREVERARAKNIQYF.

The chain is built from TRBV10-1 and TRBJ1-2; the D is unclear. The CDR3 contains 13 residues. Trimming removed 2 bases at V and 2 bases at J, with 6 bases between. Germline V lookup: CDR1 WNHNN, CDR2 SYGVQD (reference sequence). CDR3 region: CASSETGNYGYTF. In DNA, the CDR3 is TGCGCCAGCAGTGAGACGGGCAACTATGGCTACACCTTC.

This rearrangement joins TRBV2 to TRBJ2-7; no firm D call. Trimming removed 6 bases from V and 9 bases from J, with 9 bases in between. CDR1 and CDR2 from the germline V gene are SNHLY and FYNNEI. This CDR3 comprises 10 residues. The CDR3 loop reads CASRESRQYF. In DNA, the CDR3 is TGTGCCAGCAGGGAGTCGCGGCAGTACTTC.